The text below deals with one T cell receptor (beta chain). Its antigen is not known. Donors counted as nominally healthy when sampled, yet unrecorded immune exposures were likely. This sample is part of a study of cytomegalovirus exposure and HLA in healthy donors. General study findings and limits: One cluster of highly shared sequence variants probably arose as a sequencing artifact. Most TCR beta V segments were productive about 87% or about 30% of the time in an earlier analysis.

The CDR3 is made up of 14 amino acids. Per germline, CDR1 MGHRA and CDR2 YSYEKL. J lost 7 bases, V lost 8 bases, and 13 bases had no gene match. In the PCR, 60 Vbeta and 13 Jbeta primers were used. This table comes from immunoSEQ multiplex PCR, and its TCRdb copy is limited to in-frame clones, with some not included. This repertoire shows 150,000 to 200,000 clones, around 87% found once; its top ten account for 1.5% to 2%. Sequencing used PBMCs. The sequence was obtained from a woman aged 18-35 years in good health and CMV-seronegative. The chain carries TRBV4-1 and TRBJ1-1, with 7 bases lining up with TRBD1. CDR3 residues: CASAQGTAEGEAFF. CDR3 sequence (DNA): TGCGCCAGCGCCCAAGGGACAGCCGAAGGTGAAGCTTTCTTT.